The clone carrying this T cell receptor beta chain was recorded many times. The data originate from a study of CD8+CD57+ T cells in acquired aplastic anemia. Investigators profiled TCR beta VDJ and CDR3 from genomic DNA template. A single record per CDR3 protein comes from TCRdb applying MiXCR to the reads. This table has some 120,000 distinct CDR3 sequences, more than 40% appearing once. Germline V gene sequence: CDR1 SGHVS, CDR2 FQNEAQ. V lost 6 bases and J lost 2; bases outside the gene matches: 6. CDR3 length: 16 residues. V is TRBV7-8 and J is TRBJ2-2; 10 bases match TRBD2. The receptor's source is a human donor in good health, serving as a control. The sample consisted of sorted CD4+, CD8+, or CD8+CD57+ T cells (not recorded which) from PBMCs. The DNA for the CDR3 is TGTGCCAGCAGTCTACCTAGCGGGGGAAACACCGGGGAGCTGTTTTTT. This gives the protein CASSLPSGGNTGELFF.